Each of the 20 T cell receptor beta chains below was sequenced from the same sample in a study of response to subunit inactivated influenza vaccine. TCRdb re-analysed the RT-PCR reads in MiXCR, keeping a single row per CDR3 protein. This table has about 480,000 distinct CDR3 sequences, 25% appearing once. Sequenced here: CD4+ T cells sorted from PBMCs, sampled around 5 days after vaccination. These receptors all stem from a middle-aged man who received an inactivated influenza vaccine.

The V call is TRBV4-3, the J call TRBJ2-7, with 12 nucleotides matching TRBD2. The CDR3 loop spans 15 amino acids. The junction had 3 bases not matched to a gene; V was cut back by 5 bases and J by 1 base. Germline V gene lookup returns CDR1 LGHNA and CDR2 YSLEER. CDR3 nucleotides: TGCGCCAGCAGCAAGGGACTAGCGGGTTCCTACGAGCAGTACTTC. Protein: CASSKGLAGSYEQYF.

In nucleotides, the CDR3 is TGTGCCAGCAGCTCACGGGGGGGGGCAGCCTACAATGAGCAGTTCTTC. Its protein is CASSSRGGAAYNEQFF. V and J are TRBV7-2 and TRBJ2-1; 8 bases match TRBD2. Trimming removed 4 bases from V and 2 bases from J; junction bases left unmatched: 7. The CDR3 is 16 residues long. Germline V gene lookup returns CDR1 SGHTA and CDR2 FQGNSA.

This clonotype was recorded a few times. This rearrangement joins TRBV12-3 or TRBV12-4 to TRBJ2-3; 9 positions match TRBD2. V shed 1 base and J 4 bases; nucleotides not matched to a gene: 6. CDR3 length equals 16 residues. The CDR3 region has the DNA TGTGCCAGCAGTTTAGACCCTAGCGGGGTAGCAGATACGCAGTATTTT. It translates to CASSLDPSGVADTQYF.

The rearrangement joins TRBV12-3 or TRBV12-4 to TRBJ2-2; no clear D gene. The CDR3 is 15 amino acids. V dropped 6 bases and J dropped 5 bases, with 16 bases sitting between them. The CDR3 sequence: CASRVEKTRTGELFF. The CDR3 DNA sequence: TGTGCCAGCAGAGTAGAAAAAACGAGGACCGGGGAGCTGTTTTTT.

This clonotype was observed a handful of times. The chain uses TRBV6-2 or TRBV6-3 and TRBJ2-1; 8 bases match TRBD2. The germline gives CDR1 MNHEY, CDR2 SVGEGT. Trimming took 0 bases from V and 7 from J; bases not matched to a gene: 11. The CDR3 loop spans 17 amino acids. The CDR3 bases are TGTGCCAGCAGTTACTCGACGCCGGGAGGGCACTTTAATGAGCAGTTCTTC. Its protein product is CASSYSTPGGHFNEQFF.

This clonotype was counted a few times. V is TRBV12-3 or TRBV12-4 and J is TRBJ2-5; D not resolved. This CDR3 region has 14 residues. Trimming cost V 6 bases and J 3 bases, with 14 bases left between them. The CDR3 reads CASSDKAEEETQYF. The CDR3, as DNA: TGTGCCAGCAGCGATAAGGCCGAAGAAGAGACCCAGTACTTC.

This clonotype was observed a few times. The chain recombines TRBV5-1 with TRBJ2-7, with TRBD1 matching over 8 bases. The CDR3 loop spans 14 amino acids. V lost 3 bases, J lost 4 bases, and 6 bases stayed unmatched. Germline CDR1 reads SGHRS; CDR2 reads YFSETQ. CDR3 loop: CASSWGQERYEQYF. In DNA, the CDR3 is TGCGCCAGCAGCTGGGGACAGGAACGGTACGAGCAGTACTTC.

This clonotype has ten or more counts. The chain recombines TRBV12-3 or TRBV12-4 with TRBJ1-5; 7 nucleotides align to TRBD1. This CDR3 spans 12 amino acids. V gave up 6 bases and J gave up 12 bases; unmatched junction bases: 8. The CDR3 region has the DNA TGTGCCAGCAGCCCCAACCAGGGGGTCCAGCATTTT. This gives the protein CASSPNQGVQHF.

This CDR3 reads CASSLIRGGYEQFF. CDR3 DNA sequence: TGTGCCAGCAGCTTAATTAGGGGGGGCTATGAGCAGTTCTTC. The V gene is TRBV7-8, the J gene TRBJ2-1, with a tentative D call TRBD2 (7 bases). With 2 bases removed from V and 8 bases from J, the gap between germline ends came to 13 bases. The CDR3 has 14 amino acids. Germline CDR1 reads SGHVS; CDR2 reads FQNEAQ.

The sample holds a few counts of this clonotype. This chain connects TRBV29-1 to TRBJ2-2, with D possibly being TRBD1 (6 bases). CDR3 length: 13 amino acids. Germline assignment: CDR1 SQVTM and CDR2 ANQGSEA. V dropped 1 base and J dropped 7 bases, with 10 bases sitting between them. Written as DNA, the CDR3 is TGCAGCGTTGAAGTAGACAGGAACGGGGAGCTGTTTTTT. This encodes CSVEVDRNGELFF.

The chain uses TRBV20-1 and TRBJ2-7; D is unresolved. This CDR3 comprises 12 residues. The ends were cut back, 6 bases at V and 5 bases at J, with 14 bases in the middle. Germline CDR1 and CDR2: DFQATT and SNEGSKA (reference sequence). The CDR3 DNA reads TGCAGTGCCAGTGCTAGAATTCACGAGCAGTACTTC. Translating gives CSASARIHEQYF.

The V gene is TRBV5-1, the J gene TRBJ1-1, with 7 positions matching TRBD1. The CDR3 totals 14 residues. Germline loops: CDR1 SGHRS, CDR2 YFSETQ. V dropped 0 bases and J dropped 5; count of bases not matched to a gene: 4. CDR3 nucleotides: TGCGCCAGCAGCTTGGAGGCAGGGGGGACTGAAGCTTTCTTT. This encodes CASSLEAGGTEAFF.

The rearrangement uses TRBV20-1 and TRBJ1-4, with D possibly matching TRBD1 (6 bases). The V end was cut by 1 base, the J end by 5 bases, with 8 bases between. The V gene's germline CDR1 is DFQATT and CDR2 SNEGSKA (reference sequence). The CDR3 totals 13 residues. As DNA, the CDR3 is TGCAGTGCTAGAGGCAGGGGAAATGAAAAACTGTTTTTT. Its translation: CSARGRGNEKLFF.

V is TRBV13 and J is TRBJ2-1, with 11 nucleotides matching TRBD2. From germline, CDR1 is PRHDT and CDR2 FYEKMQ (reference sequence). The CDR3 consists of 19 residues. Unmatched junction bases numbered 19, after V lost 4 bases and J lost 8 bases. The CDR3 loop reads CASSSPLGRLAGFGDEQFF. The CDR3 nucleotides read TGTGCCAGCAGCTCCCCCCTCGGACGACTAGCGGGGTTCGGGGATGAGCAGTTCTTC.

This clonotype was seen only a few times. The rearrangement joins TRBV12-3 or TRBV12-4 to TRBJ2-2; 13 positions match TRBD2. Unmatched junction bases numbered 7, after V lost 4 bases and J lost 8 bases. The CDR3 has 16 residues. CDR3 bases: TGTGCCAGCAGTTCCACTAGCGGGGGGGCTTCGGGGGAGCTGTTTTTT. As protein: CASSSTSGGASGELFF.

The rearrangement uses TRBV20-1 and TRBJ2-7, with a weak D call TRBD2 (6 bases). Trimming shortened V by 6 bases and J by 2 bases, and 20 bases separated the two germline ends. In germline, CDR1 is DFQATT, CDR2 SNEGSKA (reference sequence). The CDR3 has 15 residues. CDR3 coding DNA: TGCAGTGCCCCGCCGGCCGGGGGATTCGCCTACGAGCAGTACTTC. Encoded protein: CSAPPAGGFAYEQYF.

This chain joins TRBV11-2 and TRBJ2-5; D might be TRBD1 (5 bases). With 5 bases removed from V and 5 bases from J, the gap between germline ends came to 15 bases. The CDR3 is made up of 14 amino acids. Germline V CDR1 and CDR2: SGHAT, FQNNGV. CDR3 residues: CASSLQVSLETQYF. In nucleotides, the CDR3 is TGTGCCAGCAGCCTACAGGTTTCCCTGGAGACCCAGTACTTC.

CDR3 amino acids: CASSLESALVLHF. CDR3 coding DNA: TGTGCCAGCAGTTTGGAGTCAGCCTTAGTCCTCCACTTT. The rearrangement uses TRBV27 and TRBJ1-6, with no clear D. Germline V gives CDR1 MNHEY, CDR2 SMNVEV (reference sequence). Trimming removed 3 bases at V and 15 bases at J, with 15 bases between. This CDR3 comprises 13 residues.

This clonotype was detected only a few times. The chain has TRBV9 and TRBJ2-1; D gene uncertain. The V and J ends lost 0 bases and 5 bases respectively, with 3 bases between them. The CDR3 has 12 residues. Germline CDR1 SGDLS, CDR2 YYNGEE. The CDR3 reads CASSVADNEQFF. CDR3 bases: TGTGCCAGCAGCGTAGCGGACAATGAGCAGTTCTTC.

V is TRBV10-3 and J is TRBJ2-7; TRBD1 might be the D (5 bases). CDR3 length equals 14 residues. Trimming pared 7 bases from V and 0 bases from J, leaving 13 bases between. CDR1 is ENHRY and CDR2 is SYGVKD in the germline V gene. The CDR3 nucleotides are TGTGCCATCAACGAAGGGGTCTCCTCCTACGAGCAGTACTTC. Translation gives CAINEGVSSYEQYF.